This entry is about one T cell receptor (beta chain). The antigen is not known. The protocol was immunoSEQ multiplex PCR, while the TCRdb copy is restricted to in-frame clones and leaves out a portion. The sample has tens of thousands of clones; approximately 90% are singletons. This entry comes from a study of cytotoxic CD8 clonotypes in ibrutinib-treated CLL. Study-level results: Public clonotypes were rare and shrank or held steady on treatment.

Germline V CDR1 and CDR2: SGHTA, FQGNSA. The V end lost 7 bases, the J end lost 0 bases, and 12 bases lay between the germline ends. The CDR3 runs 14 residues. The genes are TRBV7-2 and TRBJ2-5; tentatively, D is TRBD1 (6 bases). Here the sequenced sample was PBMCs, taken after 12 months of ibrutinib treatment. This receptor was obtained from a human donor with chronic lymphocytic leukemia. CDR3 nucleotide sequence: TGTGCCAGCACCCCGGGACAATACCAAGAGACCCAGTACTTC. Translation gives CASTPGQYQETQYF.